This T cell receptor (beta chain) was profiled in a study of blood T cell repertoires in COVID-19. Turning to the study itself: COVID-19 samples, acute and convalescent, were from the United States, Italy and Spain. Sources were T cells, B-cell-depleted T cells, or PBMCs; the material itself was cDNA or gDNA.

CDR3 length: 17 residues. V shed 7 bases and J 0 bases; nucleotides not matched to a gene: 12. CDR1 is SEHNR, CDR2 FQNEAQ, per germline (reference sequence). The authors' processing: Researchers report that nucleated cell counts were estimated from reference gene primer amplification. TCRdb's copy holds only in-frame clones and misses some; the assay was immunoSEQ multiplex PCR. The D gene and trimming were derived from the DNA, and the V and J assignments and clone size from that table. The table records 170,000 or so clones, approximately 91% of them present only once. The TCR comes from a man in his fifties with acute or convalescent COVID-19. The chain couples TRBV7-9 to TRBJ1-5; 7 nucleotides line up with TRBD1. The sequencing input was peripheral blood. CDR3 protein: CASTTRDRDYSNQPQHF. CDR3 bases: TGTGCCAGCACCACCCGGGACAGAGATTATAGCAATCAGCCCCAGCATTTT.